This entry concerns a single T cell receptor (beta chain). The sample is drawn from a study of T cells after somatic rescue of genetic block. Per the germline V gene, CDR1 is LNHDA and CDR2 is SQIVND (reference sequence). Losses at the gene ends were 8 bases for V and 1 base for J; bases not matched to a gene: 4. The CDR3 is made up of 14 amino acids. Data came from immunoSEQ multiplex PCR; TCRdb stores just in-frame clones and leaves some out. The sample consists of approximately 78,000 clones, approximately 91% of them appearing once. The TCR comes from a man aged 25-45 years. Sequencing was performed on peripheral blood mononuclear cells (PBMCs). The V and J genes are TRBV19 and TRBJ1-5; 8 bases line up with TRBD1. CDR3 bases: TGTGCCAGTTCAGACAGGGGCAGCAATCAGCCCCAGCATTTT. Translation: CASSDRGSNQPQHF.